This paragraph covers one T cell receptor (beta chain) sequence. What it binds is not known. One end of the junction is discordant with germline, which a read error may explain. CAS ≥3, NOSPECS ≥4, moderate-to-severe activity and duration under 3 months marked donors with ophthalmopathy. Germline-derived CDR1 and CDR2 are SGHAT and FQNNGV. The length of the CDR3 is 14 residues. Researchers took RNA transcripts and amplified TCR beta CDR3 regions from them. First-round RT-PCR used HTBI primers; second-round multiplex PCR followed. Each CDR3 protein is one row after TCRdb ran MiXCR on the multiplex PCR reads. The sample holds 300,000 to 400,000 distinct CDR3 sequences, about a sixth seen once. This entry belongs to a study of Graves' ophthalmopathy and Graves' hyperthyroidism. Regarding the study as a whole: In blood, most expanded thyroid clonotypes above 0.001 frequency were also detected.

The sequenced sample consisted of peripheral blood. The chain carries TRBV11-2 and TRBJ2-5; D unclear. This clonotype originated in an adult man with Graves' ophthalmopathy. CDR3 residues: CASSRVSATETQYF. The CDR3 DNA is TGTGCCAGCAGCCGGGTCTCGGCCACAGAGACCCAATACTTC.